These T cell receptor beta chains were read from a single sample in a study of OX40 agonist ivuxolimab in advanced cancers. Profiling relied on immunoSEQ multiplex PCR, and the TCRdb table lists in-frame clones only, not all of them. Of tens of thousands of clones detected, 70% to 90% appear once; the ten largest clones hold approximately 1.1%. Sequenced material: CD4+ or CD8+ T cells sorted from blood, taken in a trial of the OX40 agonist ivuxolimab. The source is an adult with an advanced solid tumor such as melanoma, head and neck, liver or kidney cancer. Both conserved end residues are part of each CDR3. Each record gives: J gene, V gene, clone size, D gene, CDR3 protein, CDR3 DNA. D genes are given only for firm matches. Not all rows give a size; the values are once, few, many and, for expanded clones, a class.

TRBJ2-7 TRBV5-5 once TRBD1 CASSLLGQGAFEQYF TGTGCCAGCAGCTTGTTGGGACAGGGGGCTTTCGAGCAGTACTTC
TRBJ2-2 TRBV4-2 NA NA CASSQGGATGELFF TGTGCCAGCAGCCAAGGGGGAGCCACCGGGGAGCTGTTTTTT
TRBJ2-1 TRBV5-4 NA NA CASSLAVSGLKYNEQFF TGTGCCAGCAGCTTGGCGGTTTCGGGACTGAAATACAATGAGCAGTTCTTC
TRBJ1-6 TRBV28 NA NA CASIWAQTYNSPLHF TGTGCCAGCATTTGGGCACAGACGTATAATTCACCCCTCCACTTT
TRBJ1-4 TRBV19 few NA CASSIIGVEKLFF TGTGCCAGTAGTATTATCGGGGTAGAAAAACTGTTTTTT
TRBJ2-1 TRBV4-2 NA TRBD2 CASSHVSRGAYNEQFF TGTGCCAGCAGCCACGTCTCGCGGGGGGCCTACAATGAGCAGTTCTTC
TRBJ1-3 TRBV7-9 few NA CASSATGRPSGNTIYF TGTGCCAGCAGCGCCACAGGCAGGCCCTCTGGAAACACCATATATTTT
TRBJ2-2 TRBV10-3 NA NA CAISDKGNTGELFF TGTGCCATCAGTGATAAAGGGAACACCGGGGAGCTGTTTTTT
TRBJ1-1 TRBV7-2 NA NA CASSFDSEAFF TGTGCCAGCAGCTTCGACAGCGAAGCTTTCTTT
TRBJ2-7 TRBV12-1 NA NA CASQGDSGRSEQYF TGTGCCTCCCAAGGTGATAGCGGGAGGAGCGAGCAGTACTTC
TRBJ2-7 TRBV11-3 NA NA CASSQGPGLEQYF TGTGCCAGCAGCCAGGGACCGGGCTTAGAGCAGTACTTC
TRBJ2-3 TRBV18 NA NA CASSLGALGTDTQYF TGTGCCAGCTCACTAGGGGCGCTAGGCACAGATACGCAGTATTTT
TRBJ2-1 TRBV5-4 NA TRBD1 CASRRDRANNEQFF TGTGCCAGCAGGCGGGACAGGGCGAACAATGAGCAGTTCTTC
TRBJ2-7 TRBV9 NA TRBD2 CASSVGGTSGSEQYF TGTGCCAGCAGCGTAGGAGGAACTAGCGGGAGCGAGCAGTACTTC
TRBJ2-1 TRBV10-3 once NA CAISDHNEQFF TGTGCCATCAGCGACCACAATGAGCAGTTCTTC
TRBJ2-7 TRBV30 once NA CAWSVAEGGRYF TGTGCCTGGAGTGTGGCAGAGGGGGGCCGGTACTTC
TRBJ1-4 TRBV28 NA TRBD1 CASSLSGTGVWEKLFF TGTGCCAGCAGTTTGTCCGGGACAGGGGTTTGGGAAAAACTGTTTTTT
TRBJ1-2 TRBV28 few NA CASRPHGTPGGGYTF TGTGCCAGCAGGCCCCACGGGACCCCCGGCGGGGGCTACACCTTC
TRBJ2-7 TRBV7-8 NA TRBD2 CASSLGAGGSSSYEQYF TGTGCCAGCAGCTTAGGGGCGGGAGGGTCGAGCTCCTACGAGCAGTACTTC
TRBJ2-4 TRBV5-4 NA TRBD1 CASTLFTGGNEKNIQYF TGTGCCAGCACCCTTTTTACAGGGGGTAACGAGAAAAACATTCAGTACTTC
TRBJ2-1 TRBV10-3 NA TRBD2 CAISDRTSGNEQFF TGTGCCATCAGTGATAGGACTAGCGGTAATGAGCAGTTCTTC
TRBJ2-7 TRBV6-5 NA NA CASALTAGGSYEQYF TGTGCCAGCGCACTAACCGCCGGGGGCTCCTACGAGCAGTACTTC
TRBJ2-1 TRBV7-3 NA TRBD2 CASSPYLAGGSNEQFF TGTGCCAGCAGCCCCTACCTAGCGGGAGGGAGCAATGAGCAGTTCTTC